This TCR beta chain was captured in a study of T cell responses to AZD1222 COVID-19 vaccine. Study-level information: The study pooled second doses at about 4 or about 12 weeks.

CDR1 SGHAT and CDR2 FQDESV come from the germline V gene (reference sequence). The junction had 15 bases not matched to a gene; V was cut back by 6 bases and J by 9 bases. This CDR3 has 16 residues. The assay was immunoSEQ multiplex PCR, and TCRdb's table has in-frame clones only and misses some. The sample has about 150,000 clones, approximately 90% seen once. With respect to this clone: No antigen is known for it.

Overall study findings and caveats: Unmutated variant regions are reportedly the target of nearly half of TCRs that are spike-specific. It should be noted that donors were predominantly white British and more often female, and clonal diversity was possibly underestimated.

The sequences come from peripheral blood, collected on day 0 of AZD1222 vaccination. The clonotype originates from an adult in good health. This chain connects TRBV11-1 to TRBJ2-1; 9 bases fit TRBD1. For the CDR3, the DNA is TGTGCCAGCAGTCCAATCCGGGACAGGGACCTTATTGAGCAGTTCTTC. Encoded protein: CASSPIRDRDLIEQFF.